The 19 T cell receptor beta chains given below trace back to one sample, sequenced in a study of blood T cell repertoires in COVID-19. TCRdb's copy holds only in-frame clones and misses some; the assay was immunoSEQ multiplex PCR. In the table there are some 150,000 clones, approximately 84% of which are singletons. The source material was peripheral blood. Every receptor here comes from a human donor in a cohort sampled during active COVID-19.

The rearrangement joins TRBV27 to TRBJ2-5; tentatively, D is TRBD2 (5 bases). The V gene lost 5 bases and the J gene lost 5 bases, with 9 bases spanning the gap. CDR3 length equals 12 residues. CDR1 MNHEY and CDR2 SMNVEV come from the germline V gene (reference sequence). The CDR3 nucleotides are TGTGCCAGCAGTCGTCGAGGGGAGACCCAGTACTTC. Translation: CASSRRGETQYF.

The genes are TRBV21-1 and TRBJ1-5; TRBD1, the D gene given by the table, was not confirmed from the DNA. TRBV21-1 is a pseudogene locus. The CDR3 is made up of 17 amino acids. CDR3 amino acids: CASSKTGQVITNQPQHF. The CDR3 DNA reads TGTGCCAGCAGTAAGACGGGACAGGTAATTACCAATCAGCCCCAGCATTTT.

V usage is TRBV2 and J usage is TRBJ2-2, with 7 positions matching TRBD1. Germline V lookup: CDR1 SNHLY, CDR2 FYNNEI. Trimming removed 5 bases from V and 2 bases from J; junction bases left unmatched: 5. The CDR3 contains 15 residues. The CDR3 coding sequence is TGTGCCAGCAGTTGGGGACAGTTAAACACCGGGGAGCTGTTTTTT. As protein: CASSWGQLNTGELFF.

The chain is built from TRBV5-8 and TRBJ2-5; 10 bases map to TRBD1. This CDR3 comprises 16 residues. With V trimmed by 0 bases and J by 5 bases, 7 bases remained unmatched. The germline V gene has CDR1 SGHTS and CDR2 YDEGEE. CDR3 DNA sequence: TGTGCCAGCAGCTTGGCAGCGGGACAGGGGTTGGAGACCCAGTACTTC. Its translation is CASSLAAGQGLETQYF.

The gene calls are TRBV2 and TRBJ1-1, with D tentatively TRBD1 (5 bases). This CDR3 spans 14 amino acids. Germline V gives CDR1 SNHLY, CDR2 FYNNEI. Between the trimmed V and J ends, which lost 2 bases and 3 bases, there was a span of 10 bases. The CDR3 region is CASSEISGHTEAFF. DNA of the CDR3: TGTGCCAGCAGTGAAATTTCAGGGCACACTGAAGCTTTCTTT.

This chain uses TRBV11-2 with TRBJ2-5, with D possibly being TRBD1 (5 bases). Germline loops: CDR1 SGHAT, CDR2 FQNNGV. The CDR3 has 17 residues. V was cut by 4 bases and J by 3 bases, with 21 bases left in between. CDR3 amino acids: CASSSDRDALLKETQYF. Written as DNA, the CDR3 is TGTGCCAGCAGCTCCGACAGAGACGCCCTACTAAAAGAGACCCAGTACTTC.

In this sample, this clone turned up many times. The gene calls are TRBV6-6 and TRBJ2-7; TRBD2 matches at 7 bases. There are 14 residues in the CDR3. Trimming cost V 2 bases and J 2 bases; bases outside gene matches: 3. In germline, CDR1 is MNHNY, CDR2 SVGAGI (reference sequence). CDR3 nucleotide sequence: TGTGCCAGCAGTTACGCGGGGGAAACCTACGAGCAGTACTTC. Its translation: CASSYAGETYEQYF.

This sequence joins TRBV9 and TRBJ2-1; 7 bases are shared with TRBD2. CDR1 and CDR2 from the germline V gene are SGDLS and YYNGEE. The ends lost 0 bases at V and 2 bases at J; junction bases unmatched: 2. The CDR3 is 15 amino acids. The CDR3 DNA sequence: TGTGCCAGCAGCGTAGAGGGAGGGACCTACAATGAGCAGTTCTTC. Its translation: CASSVEGGTYNEQFF. The full variable domain, its missing parts supplied by reference TRBV9 and TRBJ2-1, is DSGVTQTPKHLITATGQRVTLRCSPRSGDLSVYWYQQSLDQGLQFLIQYYNGEERAKGNILERFSAQQFPDLHSELNLSSLELGDSALYFCASSVEGGTYNEQFFGPGTRLTVL.

The V call is TRBV3-1 (or the pseudogene TRBV3-2), the J call TRBJ1-1, with 8 bases that match TRBD1. Germline values: CDR1 LGHDT, CDR2 YNNKEL (reference sequence). Trimming at V came to 5 bases and at J to 7 bases, leaving 6 bases not matched to a gene. The CDR3 runs 13 residues. CDR3 in DNA: TGTGCCAGCAGCTTGGGACAGGACGGTGAAGCTTTCTTT. This gives the protein CASSLGQDGEAFF.

This clone was seen only a few times. V gene TRBV9 combines with J gene TRBJ2-3, with D perhaps TRBD1 (6 bases). The CDR3 contains 16 residues. V shed 4 bases and J shed 8 bases, with 23 bases lying between them. Looked up from germline, CDR1 is SGDLS and CDR2 is YYNGEE. CDR3 protein: CASSSPAGTQEGTQYF. The CDR3, as DNA: TGTGCCAGCAGCTCACCCGCCGGGACACAAGAAGGTACGCAGTATTTT.

The V and J genes are TRBV19 and TRBJ2-3, with TRBD2 as a possible D gene (6 bases). CDR1 is LNHDA, CDR2 SQIVND, per germline (reference sequence). There are 15 residues in the CDR3. Trimming took 7 bases from V and 1 from J, leaving 15 bases between them. CDR3: CASMGGSGGTDTQYF. CDR3 DNA: TGTGCCAGTATGGGAGGATCTGGCGGCACAGATACGCAGTATTTT.

The rearrangement joins TRBV9 to TRBJ2-2; 8 bases map to TRBD2. With V trimmed by 0 bases and J by 4 bases, 5 bases remained unmatched. CDR1 is SGDLS, CDR2 YYNGEE, per germline. The CDR3 extends over 16 amino acids. CDR3 region: CASSVDLAGLTGELFF. The CDR3, as DNA: TGTGCCAGCAGCGTAGATCTAGCGGGCCTCACCGGGGAGCTGTTTTTT.

This clone occurred a few times. The chain has TRBV9 and TRBJ2-5, with 8 positions matching TRBD1. The CDR3 totals 14 residues. CDR1 SGDLS and CDR2 YYNGEE come from the germline V gene. Trimming took 0 bases from V and 8 from J; bases not matched to a gene: 6. CDR3 bases: TGTGCCAGCAGCGTAGCGTCAGGGGGCCCAACCCAGTACTTC. This sequence encodes CASSVASGGPTQYF. Drawing the rest from reference TRBV9 and TRBJ2-5, the complete variable domain is DSGVTQTPKHLITATGQRVTLRCSPRSGDLSVYWYQQSLDQGLQFLIQYYNGEERAKGNILERFSAQQFPDLHSELNLSSLELGDSALYFCASSVASGGPTQYFGPGTRLLVL.

The chain employs TRBV19 and TRBJ2-6; TRBD2 is a possible D gene (5 bases). Germline-derived CDR1 and CDR2 are LNHDA and SQIVND (reference sequence). The CDR3 contains 15 residues. Trimming shortened V by 11 bases and J by 4 bases, and 18 bases separated the two germline ends. As DNA, the CDR3 is TGTGCCGCGAGGGAGAGAGTCTCCGGGGCCAACGTCCTGACTTTC. Translating it yields CAARERVSGANVLTF.

The rearrangement joins TRBV7-8 to TRBJ2-3, with TRBD2 identical over 10 bases. With 5 bases clipped from V and 2 bases from J, the junction kept 4 bases outside the gene matches. The CDR3 contains 15 residues. CDR1 SGHVS and CDR2 FQNEAQ come from the germline V gene. The CDR3 is CASSLTSGDTDTQYF. For the CDR3, the DNA is TGTGCCAGCAGCCTAACTAGCGGGGACACAGATACGCAGTATTTT.

CDR3 coding DNA: TGTGCCAGCAGCGTACAGGGGTTAGGCACTGAAGCTTTCTTT. This encodes CASSVQGLGTEAFF. This chain joins TRBV9 and TRBJ1-1, with D perhaps matching TRBD1 (6 bases). The germline V gene has CDR1 SGDLS and CDR2 YYNGEE. V lost 1 base and J 4 bases, leaving 11 bases between the germline ends. This CDR3 spans 14 amino acids.

This sequence joins TRBV7-6 and TRBJ1-2; D not certain. V gave up 1 base and J gave up 1 base, with 13 bases separating them. The V gene's germline CDR1 is SGHVS and CDR2 FNYEAQ. The CDR3 sequence is 16 residues long. CDR3 nucleotide sequence: TGTGCCAGCAGCTTAGGTTCGGACGGGAGTAACTATGGCTACACCTTC. Its protein is CASSLGSDGSNYGYTF.

This chain uses TRBV24-1 with TRBJ2-2; 8 positions match TRBD2. Trimming at V came to 4 bases and at J to 1 base, leaving 4 bases not matched to a gene. Germline CDR1 KGHDR, CDR2 SFDVKD. CDR3 size: 16 residues. In DNA, the CDR3 is TGTGCCACCAGTGACCGCGGGGGGTTGAACACCGGGGAGCTGTTTTTT. It encodes CATSDRGGLNTGELFF.

The V gene is TRBV5-5, the J gene TRBJ1-3, with D perhaps TRBD1 (5 bases). Germline loops: CDR1 SGHKS, CDR2 YYEKEE (reference sequence). Trimming pared 4 bases from V and 0 bases from J, leaving 11 bases between. This CDR3 is 15 amino acids long. The CDR3 region has the DNA TGTGCCAGCAGCGTAGGGGCCCACTCTGGAAACACCATATATTTT. Its translation is CASSVGAHSGNTIYF.